Each of the 29 T cell receptor beta chains below was sequenced from the same sample in a study of blood T cell repertoires in COVID-19. Clones were read by immunoSEQ multiplex PCR, and TCRdb kept only the in-frame ones, dropping some. The sample yields 240,000 or so clones, 80% to 90% seen once. Input material: PBMCs or T cells enriched from blood (not recorded which). The receptors were sampled from a man aged 45 to 65 who had been exposed to COVID-19.

This clone came up a few times. The gene calls are TRBV2 and TRBJ1-1; D uncertain. CDR1 and CDR2 (germline): SNHLY, FYNNEI. Trimming cost V 6 bases and J 2 bases, with 7 bases left between them. CDR3 length: 12 residues. This CDR3 is CASSLYNTEAFF. As DNA, the CDR3 is TGTGCCAGCAGCTTATATAACACTGAAGCTTTCTTT. The entire variable domain, with the rest obtained from reference TRBV2 and TRBJ1-1, is as follows: EPEVTQTPSHQVTQMGQEVILRCVPISNHLYFYWYRQILGQKVEFLVSFYNNEISEKSEIFDDQFSVERPDGSNFTLKIRSTKLEDSAMYFCASSLYNTEAFFGQGTRLTVV.

The gene calls are TRBV7-3 and TRBJ2-1, with a weak D call TRBD1 (5 bases). The germline gives CDR1 SGHTA, CDR2 FQGTGA. The CDR3 is 13 residues long. V lost 4 bases, J lost 8 bases, and 12 bases lay in between. CDR3 sequence reads: CASSWLLGDEQFF. The CDR3 DNA reads as TGTGCCAGCAGCTGGCTTTTAGGGGATGAGCAGTTCTTC.

The chain joins TRBV5-1 to TRBJ1-1; D gene uncertain. This CDR3 has 14 amino acids. Trimming left V 4 bases short and J 0 bases short, with 10 bases between. Germline V gene data show CDR1 as SGHRS and CDR2 as YFSETQ. CDR3 DNA: TGCGCCAGCAGCCCTACGAGATTGAACACTGAAGCTTTCTTT. Protein sequence: CASSPTRLNTEAFF.

In its sample, this clone was seen once. This chain joins TRBV5-1 and TRBJ1-1, with D possibly TRBD1 on 5 matching bases. V was shortened by 3 bases and J by 0 bases, with 18 bases between the two germline ends. The CDR3 is made up of 17 amino acids. Germline-derived CDR1 and CDR2 are SGHRS and YFSETQ. CDR3 nucleotide sequence: TGCGCCAGCAGCTCAGGCCGCGGCAGGGTCATGAACACTGAAGCTTTCTTT. As protein: CASSSGRGRVMNTEAFF. Filled out from reference TRBV5-1 and TRBJ1-1, the complete variable domain reads KAGVTQTPRYLIKTRGQQVTLSCSPISGHRSVSWYQQTPGQGLQFLFEYFSETQRNKGNFPGRFSGRQFSNSRSEMNVSTLELGDSALYLCASSSGRGRVMNTEAFFGQGTRLTVV.

The chain joins TRBV4-2 to TRBJ2-3; TRBD1 matches at 7 bases. The CDR3 is made up of 16 amino acids. The J segment lost 1 base and the V segment lost 6 bases, leaving 10 bases of the junction unmatched. Germline V lookup: CDR1 LGHNA, CDR2 YNFKEQ. The CDR3 DNA follows: TGTGCCAGCAGTCGTAATCCAACAGGGGGCACAGATACGCAGTATTTT. It translates to CASSRNPTGGTDTQYF.

The rearrangement links TRBV19 to TRBJ2-5; a weak D match, TRBD1 (6 bases). CDR1 and CDR2 from the germline V gene are LNHDA and SQIVND (reference sequence). The length of the CDR3 is 18 residues. The V gene lost 0 bases and the J gene lost 3 bases, with 20 bases spanning the gap. For the CDR3, the DNA is TGTGCCAGTAGTATAGATCTTGTGGCAGGGGTTGAGGAAGAGACCCAGTACTTC. This sequence encodes CASSIDLVAGVEEETQYF.

The chain employs TRBV7-2 and TRBJ1-5; D ambiguous. Germline CDR1 SGHTA, CDR2 FQGNSA. The CDR3 extends over 13 amino acids. V was clipped by 10 bases and J by 0 bases, with 10 bases between them. CDR3 region: CATRRSSNQPQHF. The CDR3 DNA sequence: TGTGCCACCCGGCGGAGTAGCAATCAGCCCCAGCATTTT.

The gene calls are TRBV11-3 and TRBJ1-1; 7 positions match TRBD1. CDR1 SGHNT and CDR2 YENEEA come from the germline V gene. The V segment lost 6 bases and the J segment 3 bases; nucleotides outside the gene matches: 4. The CDR3 runs 13 residues. In DNA, the CDR3 is TGTGCCAGCAGTTACAGGGGAGACACTGAAGCTTTCTTT. This gives the protein CASSYRGDTEAFF.

The rearrangement uses TRBV15 and TRBJ2-7, with a tentative D call TRBD1 (6 bases). CDR3 length: 14 amino acids. Trimming shortened V by 0 bases and J by 1 base, and 7 bases separated the two germline ends. Looked up from germline, CDR1 is LNHNV and CDR2 is YYDKDF (reference sequence). The CDR3 spells CATSRDQGSYEQYF. Here the CDR3 DNA reads TGTGCCACCAGCAGAGATCAGGGGTCCTACGAGCAGTACTTC. Full variable domain (outside the CDR3, taken from reference TRBV15 and TRBJ2-7): DAMVIQNPRYQVTQFGKPVTLSCSQTLNHNVMYWYQQKSSQAPKLLFHYYDKDFNNEADTPDNFQSRRPNTSFCFLDIRSPGLGDTAMYLCATSRDQGSYEQYFGPGTRLTVT.

The chain has TRBV5-1 and TRBJ2-1; a possible D gene is TRBD2 (5 bases). The germline V gene encodes CDR1 SGHRS and CDR2 YFSETQ. The V and J ends lost 3 bases and 4 bases respectively, with 8 bases between them. This CDR3 has 13 residues. The CDR3 is CASSSGNYNEQFF. CDR3 DNA: TGCGCCAGCAGCTCGGGAAATTACAATGAGCAGTTCTTC.

This sequence joins TRBV5-1 and TRBJ2-7, with 9 bases fitting TRBD1. Germline values: CDR1 SGHRS, CDR2 YFSETQ. The ends lost 5 bases at V and 0 bases at J; junction bases unmatched: 0. The CDR3 sequence is 13 residues long. Written as DNA, the CDR3 is TGCGCCAGCAGGGGACAGGGCTCCTACGAGCAGTACTTC. It is translated as CASRGQGSYEQYF.

This clone occurred once. This sequence joins TRBV4-2 and TRBJ2-7; 9 nucleotides align to TRBD1. Looked up from germline, CDR1 is LGHNA and CDR2 is YNFKEQ. V lost 4 bases, J lost 6 bases, and 7 bases stayed unmatched. The CDR3 is made up of 14 amino acids. CDR3: CASSPRDRVREQYF. CDR3 DNA: TGTGCCAGCAGCCCGCGGGACAGGGTGCGCGAGCAGTACTTC.

The chain joins TRBV19 to TRBJ2-5, with D unclear. The CDR3 is made up of 15 amino acids. Trimming took 7 bases from V and 0 from J, leaving 15 bases between them. Germline values: CDR1 LNHDA, CDR2 SQIVND (reference sequence). CDR3 sequence: CASKVSAADQETQYF. The CDR3 bases are TGTGCCAGTAAAGTTTCGGCGGCGGACCAAGAGACCCAGTACTTC.

The V gene is TRBV27, the J gene TRBJ1-2; D unclear. The germline V and J ends were trimmed by 7 bases and 7 bases, with 16 bases remaining between them. This CDR3 has 13 residues. Germline assignment: CDR1 MNHEY and CDR2 SMNVEV (reference sequence). This chain's CDR3 is CASKADSLGGYTF. CDR3 coding DNA: TGTGCCAGCAAGGCGGATTCGCTGGGTGGCTACACCTTC.

For this clone: An end of the junction differs from the germline gene, which may be a read error. This chain joins TRBV7-3 and TRBJ2-5, with no clear D. The germline V gene encodes CDR1 SGHTA and CDR2 FQGTGA. This CDR3 is built from 15 residues. CDR3 nucleotides: TGTGCCAGCAGCCTAACCTGGGCGTCCCAAGAGACCCAGTACTTC. It codes for CASSLTWASQETQYF.

This chain joins TRBV29-1 and TRBJ1-1; weak D call: TRBD1 (5 bases). The CDR3 spans 10 residues. The ends were cut back, 7 bases at V and 8 bases at J, with 11 bases in the middle. Germline V CDR1 and CDR2: SQVTM, ANQGSEA. The CDR3 DNA sequence: TGCAGCGCCCTAAAGGGGGAAGCTTTCTTT. Its protein is CSALKGEAFF. The entire variable domain, with the rest obtained from reference TRBV29-1 and TRBJ1-1, is as follows: SAVISQKPSRDICQRGTSLTIQCQVDSQVTMMFWYRQQPGQSLTLIATANQGSEATYESGFVIDKFPISRPNLTFSTLTVSNMSPEDSSIYLCSALKGEAFFGQGTRLTVV.

The genes are TRBV28 and TRBJ1-4; no firm D call. Trimming took off 6 bases at V and 1 base at J, with 15 bases between the two ends. Germline V gives CDR1 MDHEN, CDR2 SYDVKM. The CDR3 extends over 16 amino acids. The CDR3 here is CASRGPGRVTNEKLFF. The CDR3 coding sequence is TGTGCCAGCAGGGGCCCGGGGAGGGTAACTAATGAAAAACTGTTTTTT.

The chain recombines TRBV19 with TRBJ1-2; 10 bases agree with TRBD1. CDR3 length: 13 residues. Germline values: CDR1 LNHDA, CDR2 SQIVND (reference sequence). Unmatched junction bases numbered 4, after V lost 2 bases and J lost 10 bases. The CDR3 coding sequence is TGTGCCAGTAGTATATCGACAGGGGGCGTCTACACCTTC. This translates into CASSISTGGVYTF.

The chain employs TRBV5-1 and TRBJ2-1; tentatively, D is TRBD1 (6 bases). This CDR3 has 12 residues. The germline CDR1 and CDR2 sequences are SGHRS and YFSETQ. The V gene lost 7 bases and the J gene lost 3 bases, with 8 bases spanning the gap. The CDR3 reads CASRQDYNEQFF. The CDR3 DNA sequence: TGCGCCAGCCGACAGGACTACAATGAGCAGTTCTTC.

The V and J genes are TRBV24-1 and TRBJ1-3; D is ambiguous. Germline V gene sequence: CDR1 KGHDR, CDR2 SFDVKD. V gave up 4 bases and J gave up 2 bases, with 8 bases separating them. This CDR3 has 14 residues. The CDR3 loop is CATSDPVAGNTIYF. The CDR3, as DNA: TGTGCCACCAGTGACCCGGTTGCTGGAAACACCATATATTTT.

The chain uses TRBV20-1 and TRBJ1-2; D not resolved. CDR3 length: 14 amino acids. Trimming shortened V by 5 bases and J by 4 bases, and 17 bases separated the two germline ends. Germline CDR1 and CDR2: DFQATT and SNEGSKA (reference sequence). The CDR3 DNA follows: TGCAGTGCTCGTGAACCCTCGGGAACCTATGGCTACACCTTC. Protein sequence: CSAREPSGTYGYTF.

The J gene is TRBJ2-7, the V gene TRBV11-2, with D perhaps matching TRBD1 (5 bases). This CDR3 has 15 residues. Looked up from germline, CDR1 is SGHAT and CDR2 is FQNNGV. Trimming left V 2 bases short and J 0 bases short, with 11 bases between. The chain's CDR3 is CASSLFPRVSYEQYF. CDR3 nucleotides: TGTGCCAGCAGCTTATTTCCCAGGGTCTCCTACGAGCAGTACTTC.

The chain links TRBV5-1 to TRBJ2-2, with 7 bases identical to TRBD2. After removal of 1 base from V and 2 bases from J, the junction contained 5 bases not matched to a gene. This CDR3 region has 16 residues. Per germline, CDR1 SGHRS and CDR2 YFSETQ. CDR3 region: CASSLRASGNTGELFF. As DNA, the CDR3 is TGCGCCAGCAGCTTGAGGGCTAGCGGCAACACCGGGGAGCTGTTTTTT.

The V call is TRBV5-1, the J call TRBJ1-4; 7 nucleotides align to TRBD1. In germline, CDR1 is SGHRS, CDR2 YFSETQ. Trimming at V came to 4 bases and at J to 8 bases, leaving 8 bases not matched to a gene. CDR3 length: 14 residues. The CDR3 region is CASSGGGGNEKLFF. CDR3 DNA: TGCGCCAGCAGCGGAGGAGGGGGCAACGAAAAACTGTTTTTT.

This chain connects TRBV7-9 to TRBJ2-1, with 12 bases aligning to TRBD2. Germline V lookup: CDR1 SEHNR, CDR2 FQNEAQ (reference sequence). The CDR3 has 17 residues. V gave up 1 base and J gave up 3 bases; unmatched junction bases: 4. The CDR3 DNA follows: TGTGCCAGCAGCTTAGTGGCGACTAGCGGGAGCTACAATGAGCAGTTCTTC. Amino acids: CASSLVATSGSYNEQFF.

This clone occurred a few times. The rearrangement uses TRBV2 and TRBJ1-5; tentative D call: TRBD1 (5 bases). Germline V gives CDR1 SNHLY, CDR2 FYNNEI. The CDR3 loop spans 13 amino acids. The ends were cut back, 6 bases at V and 4 bases at J, with 10 bases in the middle. DNA of the CDR3: TGTGCCAGCAGCCCCGACAGAAATCAGCCCCAGCATTTT. This sequence encodes CASSPDRNQPQHF.

This clone showed up just once. This chain uses TRBV7-2 with TRBJ2-1, with D maybe TRBD2 (6 bases). This CDR3 has 14 amino acids. The germline V gene encodes CDR1 SGHTA and CDR2 FQGNSA. Between the trimmed V and J ends, which lost 5 bases and 10 bases, there was a span of 18 bases. CDR3 region: CASSNRDFNQEQFF. CDR3 DNA: TGTGCCAGCAGCAACCGGGACTTCAACCAGGAGCAGTTCTTC.

The V and J genes are TRBV19 and TRBJ1-1; 9 bases line up with TRBD1. The ends lost 5 bases at V and 4 bases at J; junction bases unmatched: 8. CDR3 length equals 15 residues. The germline CDR1 and CDR2 sequences are LNHDA and SQIVND (reference sequence). The CDR3 bases are TGTGCCAGTAGTCCGCTTACAGGGGGCATCACTGAAGCTTTCTTT. Translating gives CASSPLTGGITEAFF. The whole variable domain, remainder taken from reference TRBV19 and TRBJ1-1, is DGGITQSPKYLFRKEGQNVTLSCEQNLNHDAMYWYRQDPGQGLRLIYYSQIVNDFQKGDIAEGYSVSREKKESFPLTVTSAQKNPTAFYLCASSPLTGGITEAFFGQGTRLTVV.

This chain uses TRBV30 with TRBJ2-7; D is perhaps TRBD2 (6 bases). The CDR3 length is 13 residues. The V and J ends lost 3 bases and 5 bases respectively, with 14 bases between them. Germline V CDR1 and CDR2: GTSNPN, SVGIG (reference sequence). The CDR3 loop reads CAWRRLGTDEQYF. CDR3 DNA sequence: TGTGCCTGGAGACGACTAGGGACGGACGAGCAGTACTTC.